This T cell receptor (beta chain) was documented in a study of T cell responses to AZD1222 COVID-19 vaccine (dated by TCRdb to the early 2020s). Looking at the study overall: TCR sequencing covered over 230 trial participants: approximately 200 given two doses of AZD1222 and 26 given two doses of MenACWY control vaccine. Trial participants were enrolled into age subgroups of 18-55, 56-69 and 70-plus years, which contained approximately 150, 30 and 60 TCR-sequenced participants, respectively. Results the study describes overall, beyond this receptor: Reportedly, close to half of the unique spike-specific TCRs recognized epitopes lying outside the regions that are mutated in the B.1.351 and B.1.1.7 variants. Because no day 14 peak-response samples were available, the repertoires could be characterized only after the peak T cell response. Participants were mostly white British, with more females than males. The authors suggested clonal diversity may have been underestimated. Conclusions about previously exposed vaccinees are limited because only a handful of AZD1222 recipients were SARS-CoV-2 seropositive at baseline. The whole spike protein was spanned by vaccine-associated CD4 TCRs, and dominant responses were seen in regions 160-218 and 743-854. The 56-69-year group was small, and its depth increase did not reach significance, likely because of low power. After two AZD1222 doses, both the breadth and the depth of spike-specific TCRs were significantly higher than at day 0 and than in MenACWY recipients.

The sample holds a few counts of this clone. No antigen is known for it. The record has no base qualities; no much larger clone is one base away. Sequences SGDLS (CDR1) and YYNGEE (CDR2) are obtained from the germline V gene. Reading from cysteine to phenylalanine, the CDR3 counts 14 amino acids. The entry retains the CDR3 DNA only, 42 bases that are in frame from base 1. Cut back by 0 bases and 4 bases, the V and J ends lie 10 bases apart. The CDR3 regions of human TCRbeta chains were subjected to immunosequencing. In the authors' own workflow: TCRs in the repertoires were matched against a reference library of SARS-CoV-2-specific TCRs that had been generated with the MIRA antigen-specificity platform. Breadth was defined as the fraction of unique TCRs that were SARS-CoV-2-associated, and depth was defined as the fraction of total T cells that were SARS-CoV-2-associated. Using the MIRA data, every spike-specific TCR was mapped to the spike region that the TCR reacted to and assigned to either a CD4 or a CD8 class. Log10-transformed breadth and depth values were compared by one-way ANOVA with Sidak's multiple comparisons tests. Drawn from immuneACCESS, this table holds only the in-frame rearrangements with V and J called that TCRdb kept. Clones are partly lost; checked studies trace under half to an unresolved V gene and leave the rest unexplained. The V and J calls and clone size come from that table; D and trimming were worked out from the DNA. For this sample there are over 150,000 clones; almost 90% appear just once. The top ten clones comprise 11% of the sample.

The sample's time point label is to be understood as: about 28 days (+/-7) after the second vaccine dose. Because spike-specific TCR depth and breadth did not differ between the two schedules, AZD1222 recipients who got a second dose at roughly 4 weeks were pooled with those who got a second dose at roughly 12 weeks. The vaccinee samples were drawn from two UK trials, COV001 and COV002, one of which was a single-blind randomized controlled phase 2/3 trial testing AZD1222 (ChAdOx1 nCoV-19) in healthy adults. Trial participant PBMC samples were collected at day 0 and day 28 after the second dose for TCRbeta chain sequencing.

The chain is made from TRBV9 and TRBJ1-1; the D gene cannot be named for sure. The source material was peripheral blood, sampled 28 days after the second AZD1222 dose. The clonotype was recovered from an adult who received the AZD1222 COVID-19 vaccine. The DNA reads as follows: TGTGCCAGCAGCGTAGCTACGGTGGGCACTGAAGCTTTCTTT. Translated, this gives CASSVATVGTEAFF.